These 18 T cell receptor beta chains were sequenced from one sample in a study of OX40 agonist ivuxolimab in advanced cancers. Measured with immunoSEQ multiplex PCR; TCRdb has only the in-frame clones, and not every one. The sample includes about 42,000 clones, roughly 77% seen only once; the top ten take 2.5% to 3%. The specimen was CD4+ or CD8+ T cells sorted from blood, collected in a trial of the OX40 agonist ivuxolimab. The receptors were gathered from an adult with an advanced solid tumor such as melanoma, head and neck, liver or kidney cancer.

The V call is TRBV5-4, the J call TRBJ2-3, with 7 nucleotides matching TRBD2. The CDR3 contains 15 residues. V trimming: 4 bases; J trimming: 3 bases; junction bases outside the gene matches: 8. CDR1 SGHNT and CDR2 YYREEE come from the germline V gene (reference sequence). CDR3 sequence (DNA): TGTGCCAGCAGCGACCGGGGCGGGAGTACAGATACGCAGTATTTT. Its protein is CASSDRGGSTDTQYF. The complete variable domain, with remaining parts taken from reference TRBV5-4 and TRBJ2-3, reads ETGVTQSPTHLIKTRGQQVTLRCSSQSGHNTVSWYQQALGQGPQFIFQYYREEENGRGNFPPRFSGLQFPNYSSELNVNALELDDSALYLCASSDRGGSTDTQYFGPGTRLTVL.

This clone appeared once. V is TRBV5-1 and J is TRBJ2-5; TRBD2 aligns across 10 bases. The CDR3 spans 15 residues. Germline V gene sequence: CDR1 SGHRS, CDR2 YFSETQ. The V gene end was trimmed by 0 bases and the J gene end by 4 bases; junction bases not matched to a gene: 3. In DNA, the CDR3 is TGCGCCAGCAGCTTGGCTAGCGGGAGTGGAGAGACCCAGTACTTC. Translation: CASSLASGSGETQYF.

The CDR3 is CASSIEGTGGGMGNQPQHF. The DNA for the CDR3 is TGTGCCAGTAGTATAGAAGGGACAGGAGGCGGGATGGGCAATCAGCCCCAGCATTTT. The genes are TRBV19 and TRBJ1-5; TRBD1 aligns across 8 bases. Trimming cost V 0 bases and J 2 bases; bases outside gene matches: 12. The CDR3 loop spans 19 amino acids. Germline CDR1 is LNHDA and CDR2 is SQIVND (reference sequence).

The chain combines TRBV5-1 with TRBJ1-2; 8 nucleotides line up with TRBD1. Trimming at V came to 1 base and at J to 3 bases, leaving 5 bases not matched to a gene. The CDR3 extends over 15 amino acids. The germline V gene encodes CDR1 SGHRS and CDR2 YFSETQ. The CDR3 DNA reads as TGCGCCAGCAGCTTGATAGGACAGGGCGACTATGGCTACACCTTC. Amino acid sequence: CASSLIGQGDYGYTF.

The J gene is TRBJ2-1, the V gene TRBV5-5; TRBD1 matches at 9 bases. Germline V gene data show CDR1 as SGHKS and CDR2 as YYEKEE (reference sequence). V lost 0 bases to trimming and J lost 5 bases; unmatched junction nucleotides: 3. The CDR3 contains 15 residues. In DNA, the CDR3 is TGTGCCAGCAGCTTGGGGGACAGGGACGACAATGAGCAGTTCTTC. It yields the protein CASSLGDRDDNEQFF.

This chain joins TRBV2 and TRBJ2-1; 8 positions agree with TRBD2. Trimming took 3 bases from V and 0 from J; bases not matched to a gene: 4. The CDR3 consists of 16 residues. Germline V gives CDR1 SNHLY, CDR2 FYNNEI. CDR3 nucleotide sequence: TGTGCCAGCAGTGAGCGGGGGGCCAGCTCCTACAATGAGCAGTTCTTC. Translating gives CASSERGASSYNEQFF.

This clone was observed once. The chain is built from TRBV5-6 and TRBJ2-5, with TRBD1 matching over 7 bases. J lost 5 bases, V lost 0 bases, and 7 bases had no gene match. The germline V gene encodes CDR1 SGHDT and CDR2 YYEEEE. This CDR3 region has 15 residues. The CDR3 loop reads CASSLVGRGLETQYF. The DNA of the CDR3 is TGTGCCAGCAGCTTGGTAGGCAGGGGGTTGGAGACCCAGTACTTC.

The rearrangement uses TRBV2 and TRBJ2-7, with D possibly being TRBD2 (5 bases). The CDR3 covers 14 residues. Germline assignment: CDR1 SNHLY and CDR2 FYNNEI. V lost 4 bases and J lost 6, with 16 bases in between. The CDR3 DNA reads TGTGCCAGCAGTGCTAGCACCCGAGGTCTCGAGCAGTACTTC. The encoded protein is CASSASTRGLEQYF.

This rearrangement joins TRBV30 to TRBJ2-3; D is undetermined. The CDR3 is made up of 12 amino acids. The germline V gene has CDR1 GTSNPN and CDR2 SVGIG (reference sequence). V was pared by 0 bases and J by 8 bases, with 9 bases between. The DNA of the CDR3 is TGTGCCTGGAGTGTACAACTGGGTACGCAGTATTTT. The encoded protein is CAWSVQLGTQYF.

The chain combines TRBV6-1 with TRBJ2-2, with D uncertain. The CDR3 sequence is 13 residues long. Germline values: CDR1 MNHNS, CDR2 SASEGT. Trimming stripped 4 bases from V and 5 bases from J, with 8 bases between. CDR3 loop: CASSVGRTGELFF. The CDR3 DNA is TGTGCCAGCAGTGTAGGAAGGACCGGGGAGCTGTTTTTT.

V is TRBV5-1 and J is TRBJ1-1; tentative D call: TRBD1 (6 bases). Germline V lookup: CDR1 SGHRS, CDR2 YFSETQ. The V end was cut by 3 bases, the J end by 0 bases, with 9 bases between. CDR3 length: 14 residues. The CDR3 reads CASSSGQMNTEAFF. The CDR3 nucleotides are TGCGCCAGCAGCTCAGGACAGATGAACACTGAAGCTTTCTTT.

The chain carries TRBV5-1 and TRBJ2-7; 9 nucleotides match TRBD1. The junction had 10 bases not matched to a gene; V was cut back by 0 bases and J by 3 bases. CDR3 size: 17 residues. CDR1 and CDR2 (germline): SGHRS, YFSETQ. CDR3: CASSLAPGQGKDYEQYF. CDR3 coding DNA: TGCGCCAGCAGCTTGGCGCCCGGACAGGGGAAAGACTACGAGCAGTACTTC.

This chain connects TRBV30 to TRBJ1-6, with unresolved D. The V and J ends lost 7 bases and 5 bases respectively, with 9 bases between them. This CDR3 contains 12 residues. Germline V gene lookup returns CDR1 GTSNPN and CDR2 SVGIG (reference sequence). CDR3 in amino acids: CASSQNNSPLHF. CDR3 DNA sequence: TGTGCCTCCTCCCAAAATAATTCACCCCTCCACTTT.

The chain is built from TRBV2 and TRBJ1-6; D not resolved. V was clipped by 6 bases and J by 6 bases, with 6 bases between them. Germline-derived CDR1 and CDR2 are SNHLY and FYNNEI. The CDR3 extends over 12 amino acids. The CDR3 sequence: CASSNSNSPLHF. The CDR3 coding sequence is TGTGCCAGCAGCAACAGTAATTCACCCCTCCACTTT.

V and J are TRBV19 and TRBJ1-5; 7 positions match TRBD1. In germline, CDR1 is LNHDA, CDR2 SQIVND (reference sequence). Germline trimming cut 6 bases from V and 3 bases from J; bases unmatched to any gene: 5. CDR3 length: 14 residues. DNA for the CDR3: TGTGCCAGTAGAATAACAGGGGACAATCAGCCCCAGCATTTT. It is translated as CASRITGDNQPQHF.

The chain uses TRBV5-1 and TRBJ1-3; possibly TRBD1 for D (6 bases). Germline V gives CDR1 SGHRS, CDR2 YFSETQ. V was shortened by 4 bases and J by 1 base, with 12 bases between the two germline ends. The CDR3 spans 15 residues. This chain's CDR3 is CASSRSGQSGNTIYF. The CDR3 DNA follows: TGCGCCAGCAGCCGGTCTGGACAGTCTGGAAACACCATATATTTT.

The rearrangement links TRBV18 to TRBJ1-1; no clear D gene. The CDR3 has 15 residues. The V end was cut by 2 bases, the J end by 1 base, with 11 bases between. Per germline, CDR1 KGHSH and CDR2 LQKENI. The CDR3 DNA follows: TGTGCCAGCTCACCATCGGGTTCTAGGAACACTGAAGCTTTCTTT. Translation: CASSPSGSRNTEAFF.

The chain uses TRBV10-3 and TRBJ2-7; no clear D gene. In germline, CDR1 is ENHRY, CDR2 SYGVKD. Trimming removed 3 bases from V and 0 bases from J, with 12 bases in between. This CDR3 is built from 15 residues. CDR3 nucleotides: TGTGCCATCAGTGACCCCGGTAGTTACTCCTACGAGCAGTACTTC. Protein product: CAISDPGSYSYEQYF.